What follows are 29 T cell receptor beta chains derived from one specimen sequenced in a study of human T cells and chemical hapten exposure. TCRdb processed the RACE reads anew with MiXCR; each CDR3 protein has one entry. The sample has about 82,000 distinct CDR3 sequences, 8.6% seen once. The sample's time point: healthy volunteer bleed at 6 weeks. Before extraction, the whole blood was not fractionated, and total RNA was taken from it. Sequenced sample: whole blood. The receptor source for this set is a male donor in good health. Some clones in this sample may be carry-over from other donors' samples.

The gene calls are TRBV3-1 and TRBJ1-5; the D is unclear. The V end lost 0 bases, the J end lost 3 bases, and 9 bases lay between the germline ends. Looked up from germline, CDR1 is LGHDT and CDR2 is YNNKEL (reference sequence). There are 15 residues in the CDR3. The CDR3 DNA follows: TGTGCCAGCAGCCAAGATACCAGTTACAATCAGCCCCAGCATTTT. It encodes CASSQDTSYNQPQHF.

In nucleotides, the CDR3 is TGTGCCAGCAGTTTCGACAGAGTTAATGGCTACACCTTC. Protein sequence: CASSFDRVNGYTF. V and J are TRBV27 and TRBJ1-2; tentative D call: TRBD1 (5 bases). There are 13 residues in the CDR3. The ends were cut back, 3 bases at V and 6 bases at J, with 11 bases in the middle. CDR1 and CDR2 from the germline V gene are MNHEY and SMNVEV (reference sequence).

The J gene is TRBJ2-5, the V gene TRBV6-1; D might be TRBD1 (6 bases). Germline CDR1 reads MNHNS; CDR2 reads SASEGT. V lost 1 base and J 4 bases, leaving 22 bases between the germline ends. The CDR3 length is 18 residues. The CDR3 nucleotides are TGTGCCAGCAGTGAAGGGGGGACAAGCTTGAGTTTTGGAGAGACCCAGTACTTC. This translates into CASSEGGTSLSFGETQYF.

This chain uses TRBV6-5 with TRBJ1-2; possible D gene TRBD1, 5 bases. In germline, CDR1 is MNHEY, CDR2 SVGAGI. CDR3 length equals 12 residues. Trimming stripped 5 bases from V and 2 bases from J, with 6 bases between. The CDR3, as DNA: TGTGCCAGCAGTCCAGGGAACTATGGCTACACCTTC. Residues: CASSPGNYGYTF.

This clonotype came up a few times. The gene calls are TRBV12-3 or TRBV12-4 and TRBJ2-2; D gene unclear. Trimming took off 4 bases at V and 3 bases at J, with 3 bases between the two ends. This CDR3 contains 12 residues. The DNA for the CDR3 is TGTGCCAGCAGTTCGGACACCGGGGAGCTGTTTTTT. It codes for CASSSDTGELFF.

This clonotype was counted only a few times. The J gene is TRBJ2-7, the V gene TRBV29-1; tentative D call: TRBD1 (7 bases). There are 14 residues in the CDR3. V lost 5 bases to trimming and J lost 2 bases, with 16 bases between them. CDR1 and CDR2 (germline): SQVTM, ANQGSEA. The CDR3 is CSVPLRDSTYEQYF. The CDR3 bases are TGCAGCGTTCCCCTGCGGGACAGCACCTACGAGCAGTACTTC.

The table lists this clonotype with many counts. The chain has TRBV10-3 and TRBJ2-7; 7 bases are shared with TRBD1. Germline CDR1 reads ENHRY; CDR2 reads SYGVKD. Unmatched junction bases numbered 6, after V lost 4 bases and J lost 3 bases. The length of the CDR3 is 14 residues. CDR3 in DNA: TGTGCCATCAGTGGATCGACAGGGAACTACGAGCAGTACTTC. Protein: CAISGSTGNYEQYF.

This chain joins TRBV5-4 and TRBJ1-6; D is perhaps TRBD1 (6 bases). V lost 3 bases, J lost 8 bases, and 12 bases lay in between. The CDR3 totals 14 residues. CDR1 and CDR2 (germline): SGHNT, YYREEE (reference sequence). CDR3 loop: CASSSAQGYSPLHF. The CDR3, as DNA: TGTGCCAGCAGCTCAGCACAGGGATATTCACCCCTCCACTTT.

Only a few counts were recorded for this clonotype. For the CDR3, the DNA is TGTGCCAGCAGCATACGGGACAGGGGTCTCTCCGGCACTGAAGCTTTCTTT. Amino acid sequence: CASSIRDRGLSGTEAFF. The V call is TRBV9, the J call TRBJ1-1; the match to TRBD1 covers 10 bases. Germline V gene data show CDR1 as SGDLS and CDR2 as YYNGEE. Trimming removed 4 bases from V and 4 bases from J; junction bases left unmatched: 13. The CDR3 is made up of 17 amino acids. Using reference TRBV9 and TRBJ1-1 for the parts outside the CDR3, the full variable domain is DSGVTQTPKHLITATGQRVTLRCSPRSGDLSVYWYQQSLDQGLQFLIQYYNGEERAKGNILERFSAQQFPDLHSELNLSSLELGDSALYFCASSIRDRGLSGTEAFFGQGTRLTVV.

The chain employs TRBV7-9 and TRBJ1-1; 10 nucleotides align to TRBD1. Germline assignment: CDR1 SEHNR and CDR2 FQNEAQ (reference sequence). CDR3 length equals 15 residues. J gave up 5 bases and V 4 bases, and 7 bases lay outside the gene matches. The DNA of the CDR3 is TGTGCCAGCAGCTCCGGGACAGGGGTATGGACTGAAGCTTTCTTT. This encodes CASSSGTGVWTEAFF.

V usage is TRBV10-3 and J usage is TRBJ2-7; D tentatively fits TRBD1 or TRBD2 (11 bases each). Germline lookup yields CDR1 ENHRY and CDR2 SYGVKD. The CDR3 has 20 residues. Between the trimmed V and J ends, which lost 2 bases and 4 bases, there was a span of 30 bases. The CDR3 DNA is TGTGCCATCAGTGAGATAATCCGGACAGGGGGCACTAGCGGGAGTTACGAGCAGTACTTC. Residues: CAISEIIRTGGTSGSYEQYF.

This clonotype was counted many times. The CDR3 coding sequence is TGTGCCAGCAGCCCCGACAGGTACGAGCAGTACTTC. Its translation: CASSPDRYEQYF. V usage is TRBV6-5 and J usage is TRBJ2-7, with D tentatively TRBD1 (6 bases). V dropped 6 bases and J dropped 4 bases, with 10 bases sitting between them. In germline, CDR1 is MNHEY, CDR2 SVGAGI. This CDR3 is 12 amino acids long.

The rearrangement joins TRBV20-1 to TRBJ1-2; possibly TRBD1 for D (5 bases). There are 13 residues in the CDR3. The germline gives CDR1 DFQATT, CDR2 SNEGSKA (reference sequence). V was trimmed by 3 bases and J by 7 bases, leaving 15 bases between them. CDR3 in DNA: TGCAGTGCTAGCCCTCCACCAGGGTTTGGCTACACCTTC. Its translation: CSASPPPGFGYTF.

In its sample, this clonotype was seen many times. This chain connects TRBV5-1 to TRBJ1-4; D ambiguous. This CDR3 has 15 amino acids. Deletions cut 4 bases from V and 0 bases from J, with 10 bases between. Germline CDR1 and CDR2: SGHRS and YFSETQ. The CDR3 DNA reads as TGCGCCAGCAGCCTTGGCCGTGCAACTAATGAAAAACTGTTTTTT. This codes for CASSLGRATNEKLFF.

The gene calls are TRBV29-1 and TRBJ1-1; 10 bases line up with TRBD1. The CDR3 consists of 13 residues. Germline CDR1 is SQVTM and CDR2 is ANQGSEA. V dropped 6 bases and J dropped 5; count of bases not matched to a gene: 6. The CDR3 reads CSVQTGGQTEAFF. For the CDR3, the DNA is TGCAGCGTCCAGACAGGGGGCCAAACTGAAGCTTTCTTT.

The chain links TRBV21-1 to TRBJ1-4; the D call TRBD1 from the table was never checked on the DNA. TRBV21-1 is a known pseudogene. The CDR3 spans 17 residues. CDR3 protein: CASSSPSMGRANEKLFF. CDR3 nucleotides: TGTGCCAGCAGCTCTCCTTCAATGGGCAGGGCAAATGAAAAACTGTTTTTT.

At least ten counts were recorded for this clonotype. The J gene is TRBJ2-1, the V gene TRBV7-9; 9 bases line up with TRBD2. The CDR3 extends over 15 amino acids. V dropped 1 base and J dropped 4; count of bases not matched to a gene: 2. Per germline, CDR1 SEHNR and CDR2 FQNEAQ (reference sequence). This CDR3 is CASSLGLAGYNEQFF. CDR3 nucleotide sequence: TGTGCCAGCAGCTTAGGCCTAGCGGGGTACAATGAGCAGTTCTTC.

This clonotype showed up many times. V is TRBV7-2 and J is TRBJ2-7, with D unresolved. CDR1 and CDR2 from the germline V gene are SGHTA and FQGNSA. The V gene lost 0 bases and the J gene lost 2 bases, with 8 bases spanning the gap. The CDR3 covers 14 residues. The CDR3 coding sequence is TGTGCCAGCAGCTTAGCCGGCAGCACCTACGAGCAGTACTTC. It is translated as CASSLAGSTYEQYF.

This clonotype was seen only a few times. The chain uses TRBV7-8 and TRBJ1-5, with 7 bases lining up with TRBD1. CDR1 is SGHVS, CDR2 FQNEAQ, per germline. Trimming cost V 6 bases and J 0 bases; bases outside gene matches: 11. The length of the CDR3 is 17 residues. CDR3 sequence (DNA): TGTGCCAGCAGAAAAGATTCGACAGGGTATAGCAATCAGCCCCAGCATTTT. It encodes CASRKDSTGYSNQPQHF.

This chain joins TRBV12-3 or TRBV12-4 and TRBJ1-4; D is uncertain. The length of the CDR3 is 13 residues. Trimming pared 5 bases from V and 8 bases from J, leaving 12 bases between. The CDR3 nucleotides read TGTGCCAGCAGTCCACTACCGGGGGAAAAACTGTTTTTT. Translation gives CASSPLPGEKLFF.

This clonotype was counted between two and nine times. The rearrangement joins TRBV27 to TRBJ2-3; TRBD1 might be the D (6 bases). Trimming cost V 7 bases and J 0 bases, with 23 bases left between them. This CDR3 contains 18 residues. Per the germline V gene, CDR1 is MNHEY and CDR2 is SMNVEV (reference sequence). The CDR3 sequence is CASNPWKSVGGSTDTQYF. CDR3 DNA sequence: TGTGCCAGCAACCCCTGGAAGTCGGTAGGGGGTAGCACAGATACGCAGTATTTT.

This clonotype has a count of ten or more. The V and J genes are TRBV20-1 and TRBJ2-5; the match to TRBD2 covers 13 bases. The CDR3 is 16 amino acids. The germline CDR1 and CDR2 sequences are DFQATT and SNEGSKA (reference sequence). V lost 4 bases, J lost 1 base, and 6 bases stayed unmatched. The CDR3 coding sequence is TGCAGTGCTACAAAAGGACTAGCGGGGGTCCAAGAGACCCAGTACTTC. This codes for CSATKGLAGVQETQYF.

The chain employs TRBV11-2 and TRBJ1-1; no clear D gene. Germline CDR1 and CDR2: SGHAT and FQNNGV. The V end lost 0 bases, the J end lost 7 bases, and 6 bases lay between the germline ends. The CDR3 runs to 12 residues. The DNA for the CDR3 is TGTGCCAGCAGCTTAGATGAACTTGAAGCTTTCTTT. Protein: CASSLDELEAFF.

This clonotype turned up a few times. V and J are TRBV12-3 or TRBV12-4 and TRBJ1-5, with D maybe TRBD1 (5 bases). Trimming removed 5 bases at V and 1 base at J, with 9 bases between. This CDR3 region has 14 residues. The CDR3 here is CASSRGVSNQPQHF. The CDR3 bases are TGTGCCAGCAGTAGAGGGGTAAGCAATCAGCCCCAGCATTTT.

The chain combines TRBV12-3 or TRBV12-4 with TRBJ2-7; D is undetermined. Trimming took off 6 bases at V and 2 bases at J, with 14 bases between the two ends. This CDR3 is 14 amino acids long. DNA of the CDR3: TGTGCCAGCAGCCCTCCGTCAGGTCCCTACGAGCAGTACTTC. Its protein product is CASSPPSGPYEQYF.

The genes are TRBV6-5 and TRBJ2-7; no clear D gene. Trimming shortened V by 0 bases and J by 3 bases, and 9 bases separated the two germline ends. CDR1 MNHEY and CDR2 SVGAGI come from the germline V gene. The CDR3 is 14 amino acids. Written as DNA, the CDR3 is TGTGCCAGCAGTTACTCGTTCTCGGTCTACGAGCAGTACTTC. This codes for CASSYSFSVYEQYF.

This clonotype has a count of ten or more. The chain uses TRBV7-3 and TRBJ1-4, with 7 bases that match TRBD1. V was clipped by 1 base and J by 2 bases; unmatched bases: 10. The germline V gene encodes CDR1 SGHTA and CDR2 FQGTGA. CDR3 size: 18 residues. The CDR3 region is CASSLMQRGGATNEKLFF. The CDR3 coding sequence is TGTGCCAGCAGCTTAATGCAGAGAGGGGGCGCGACTAATGAAAAACTGTTTTTT.

This clonotype turned up a few times. The rearrangement uses TRBV12-3 or TRBV12-4 and TRBJ2-7, with TRBD1 matching 11 bases. Trimming removed 5 bases from V and 4 bases from J; junction bases left unmatched: 7. The CDR3 is 15 amino acids. The CDR3 reads CASSPSRDRGYEQYF. The CDR3 DNA is TGTGCCAGCAGTCCCAGCCGGGACAGGGGGTACGAGCAGTACTTC.

This rearrangement joins TRBV7-9 to TRBJ2-1; the D gene could be TRBD1 or TRBD2 (5 bases each). V lost 10 bases to trimming and J lost 5 bases, with 30 bases between them. CDR1 is SEHNR and CDR2 is FQNEAQ in the germline V gene (reference sequence). This CDR3 is 18 amino acids long. CDR3 in DNA: TGTGCCACCCAGCCCGGGTCCTTCCCATCCGGGGCAGACAATGAGCAGTTCTTC. Its translation is CATQPGSFPSGADNEQFF.